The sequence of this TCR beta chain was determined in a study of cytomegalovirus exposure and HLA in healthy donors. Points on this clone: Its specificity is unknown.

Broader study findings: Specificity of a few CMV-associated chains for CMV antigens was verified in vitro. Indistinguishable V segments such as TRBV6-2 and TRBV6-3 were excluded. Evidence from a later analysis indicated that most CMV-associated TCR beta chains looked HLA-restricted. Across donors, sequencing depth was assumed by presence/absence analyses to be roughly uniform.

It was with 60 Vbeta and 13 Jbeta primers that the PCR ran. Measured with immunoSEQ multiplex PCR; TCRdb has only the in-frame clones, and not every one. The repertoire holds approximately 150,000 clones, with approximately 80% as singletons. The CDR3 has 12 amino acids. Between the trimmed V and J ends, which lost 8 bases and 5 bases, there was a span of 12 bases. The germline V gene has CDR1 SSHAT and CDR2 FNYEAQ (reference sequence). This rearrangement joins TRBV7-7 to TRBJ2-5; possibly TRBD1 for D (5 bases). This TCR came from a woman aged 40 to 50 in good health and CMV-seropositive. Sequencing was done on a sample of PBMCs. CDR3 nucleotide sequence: TGTGCCAGCGGGGCGGATAAGGAGACCCAGTACTTC. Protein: CASGADKETQYF.